This T cell receptor beta chain was sequenced for a study of lymphopenia after photon versus proton radiotherapy. Study-wide findings and caveats: Oligoclonal CD8+ Temra expansion after nadir drove photon patients' diversity drop. Post-nadir TCR diversity decline inversely tracked overall survival among those who died.

On this clone: Its antigen is as yet unknown.

The assay was immunoSEQ multiplex PCR, and TCRdb's table has in-frame clones only and misses some. The data show 35,000 to 50,000 clones, roughly 92% seen once. This specimen was peripheral blood, taken from a patient treated with photon-based radiotherapy. The sequence came from a man in his 60s with cholangiocarcinoma.

For the CDR3, the DNA is TGTGCCAGTCGCAGGGAAGCCAACGTCCTGACTTTC. It codes for CASRREANVLTF. This chain joins TRBV19 and TRBJ2-6; D might be TRBD1 (5 bases). Germline V lookup: CDR1 LNHDA, CDR2 SQIVND (reference sequence). V was cut by 8 bases and J by 7 bases, with 9 bases left in between. CDR3 length: 12 amino acids.